Following are 29 T cell receptor beta chains from one sample sequenced in a study of beta chain features in type 1 diabetes (dated by TCRdb to the late 2010s). What the research found in general, with its limitations: Type 1 diabetes patients showed a moderate but significant shortening of TCRB CDR3 length in all four CD4+ subsets.

The library relied on the immunoSEQ multiplex PCR assay. The entire amount of isolated RNA was reverse transcribed using the High Capacity cDNA Reverse Transcription Kit, so the sequenced TCRB transcripts were expressed ones. TCRdb took over this immuneACCESS table, retaining in-frame rearrangements with V and J assigned. Such tables are incomplete; in checked studies, under half of the missing clones stem from an unresolved V gene, and the remainder is unexplained. This sample is represented by some 44,000 clones; 65% to 70% of them were singletons. Jointly, the top ten make up approximately 2.3% of the sample. These receptors' targets are unknown. The sequencing input was Tregs from blood. Explained via the paper, the cell subset or site label denotes: regulatory CD4+ T cells. Source of these receptors: a woman under 30 with type 1 diabetes.

By frequency in the sample, this clone is medium-sized. V gene TRBV10-3 combines with J gene TRBJ2-1; D is perhaps TRBD1 (5 bases). Looked up from germline, CDR1 is ENHRY and CDR2 is SYGVKD. This CDR3 comprises 14 residues. V lost 6 bases and J lost 0, with 9 bases in between. The CDR3 protein is CAIRPQGSYNEQFF. The CDR3 region has the DNA TGTGCCATCAGACCCCAGGGCTCCTACAATGAGCAGTTCTTC.

This clone was counted a few times. The chain combines TRBV9 with TRBJ2-7, with 11 bases fitting TRBD2. Per germline, CDR1 SGDLS and CDR2 YYNGEE. The CDR3 consists of 15 residues. The V gene end was trimmed by 0 bases and the J gene end by 7 bases; junction bases not matched to a gene: 6. The DNA of the CDR3 is TGTGCCAGCAGCGTAGAGGGACTAGCGGCCTCTGAGCAGTACTTC. Translated: CASSVEGLAASEQYF.

The gene calls are TRBV28 and TRBJ1-5, with 7 bases matching TRBD1. The ends lost 4 bases at V and 2 bases at J; junction bases unmatched: 8. The CDR3 is made up of 16 amino acids. Germline loops: CDR1 MDHEN, CDR2 SYDVKM. CDR3 nucleotides: TGTGCCAGCAGTTCCCGACAGGGACGGGGCAATCAGCCCCAGCATTTT. It specifies CASSSRQGRGNQPQHF.

V is TRBV10-2 and J is TRBJ2-2; possibly TRBD2 for D (5 bases). This CDR3 comprises 13 residues. The V gene's germline CDR1 is WSHSY and CDR2 SAAADI. The ends were cut back, 8 bases at V and 4 bases at J, with 11 bases in the middle. Here the CDR3 reads CASETRSTGELFF. The CDR3 bases are TGCGCCAGCGAAACTAGGTCCACCGGGGAGCTGTTTTTT.

CDR3 residues: CASSPLSRGASTEAFF. CDR3 DNA: TGTGCCAGCTCACCACTATCCAGGGGCGCGAGTACTGAAGCTTTCTTT. The chain joins TRBV18 to TRBJ1-1; possibly TRBD1 for D (6 bases). The CDR3 is made up of 16 amino acids. The germline V and J ends were trimmed by 1 base and 5 bases, with 17 bases remaining between them. The germline CDR1 and CDR2 sequences are KGHSH and LQKENI.

V is TRBV2 and J is TRBJ2-1; 7 bases agree with TRBD1. The V gene's germline CDR1 is SNHLY and CDR2 FYNNEI. Trimming removed 4 bases from V and 4 bases from J; junction bases left unmatched: 4. This CDR3 region has 14 residues. CDR3 sequence (DNA): TGTGCCAGCAGTGTAGACAGGGTTTACAATGAGCAGTTCTTC. Protein product: CASSVDRVYNEQFF.

This chain joins TRBV7-9 and TRBJ2-7; a possible D gene is TRBD1 (5 bases). Trimming removed 5 bases at V and 5 bases at J, with 16 bases between. CDR1 is SEHNR, CDR2 FQNEAQ, per germline (reference sequence). The CDR3 is 14 amino acids. The CDR3 DNA is TGTGCCAGCAGCCCGAGACAGTGGCCCAACGAGCAGTACTTC. Translating gives CASSPRQWPNEQYF.

V and J are TRBV11-2 and TRBJ2-7; perhaps TRBD1 as D (5 bases). The V end lost 1 base, the J end lost 0 bases, and 10 bases lay between the germline ends. Per the germline V gene, CDR1 is SGHAT and CDR2 is FQNNGV. The CDR3 has 15 amino acids. The DNA of the CDR3 is TGTGCCAGCAGCTTAGGGACATCAGGCTCCTACGAGCAGTACTTC. Its protein is CASSLGTSGSYEQYF.

J is TRBJ2-7 and V is TRBV5-4; 7 bases align to TRBD2. The V gene end was trimmed by 4 bases and the J gene end by 5 bases; junction bases not matched to a gene: 15. CDR3 size: 16 residues. Looked up from germline, CDR1 is SGHNT and CDR2 is YYREEE (reference sequence). The CDR3 protein is CASSPLGGDPRNEQYF. CDR3 bases: TGTGCCAGCAGCCCCCTGGGGGGGGACCCTAGGAACGAGCAGTACTTC.

The chain employs TRBV10-3 and TRBJ1-1, with D tentatively TRBD1 (5 bases). The CDR3 runs to 14 residues. Trimming cost V 4 bases and J 5 bases, with 14 bases left between them. CDR1 is ENHRY, CDR2 SYGVKD, per germline. This CDR3 is CAISVAGPATEAFF. The CDR3 nucleotides read TGTGCCATCAGTGTGGCAGGGCCGGCAACTGAAGCTTTCTTT.

The chain combines TRBV15 with TRBJ2-5; 13 positions match TRBD2. The germline gives CDR1 LNHNV, CDR2 YYDKDF (reference sequence). The junction had 4 bases not matched to a gene; V was cut back by 2 bases and J by 7 bases. The CDR3 is made up of 15 amino acids. The CDR3 protein is CATSRTRTSGGTQYF. CDR3 DNA: TGTGCCACCAGCAGAACAAGGACTAGCGGGGGGACCCAGTACTTC.

This clone is termed medium-sized. The V call is TRBV7-8, the J call TRBJ2-7; 7 bases align to TRBD1. There are 17 residues in the CDR3. Germline loops: CDR1 SGHVS, CDR2 FQNEAQ. The ends lost 6 bases at V and 0 bases at J; junction bases unmatched: 14. CDR3 sequence (DNA): TGTGCCAGCAGGAACGGTTGGGGACAGCAAAGCTCCTACGAGCAGTACTTC. It translates to CASRNGWGQQSSYEQYF. The full variable domain, rest sourced from reference TRBV7-8 and TRBJ2-7, is GAGVSQSPRYKVAKRGQDVALRCDPISGHVSLFWYQQALGQGPEFLTYFQNEAQLDKSGLPSDRFFAERPEGSVSTLKIQRTQQEDSAVYLCASRNGWGQQSSYEQYFGPGTRLTVT.

The chain recombines TRBV7-9 with TRBJ2-3; D uncertain. Trimming left V 2 bases short and J 5 bases short, with 17 bases between. The CDR3 has 16 amino acids. The germline V gene has CDR1 SEHNR and CDR2 FQNEAQ (reference sequence). The DNA for the CDR3 is TGTGCCAGCAGCTTATTGTCTCCCCTGGGCCGAGATACGCAGTATTTT. This sequence encodes CASSLLSPLGRDTQYF.

This clone has a handful of counts. The V gene is TRBV7-9, the J gene TRBJ2-1; 10 positions match TRBD2. The CDR3 totals 16 residues. Germline V gene sequence: CDR1 SEHNR, CDR2 FQNEAQ (reference sequence). J was trimmed by 0 bases and V by 6 bases; bases with no gene match: 5. CDR3 in amino acids: CASSFSGGRSYNEQFF. The CDR3 coding sequence is TGTGCCAGCAGTTTTAGCGGGGGGCGCTCCTACAATGAGCAGTTCTTC.

The V gene is TRBV7-2, the J gene TRBJ2-5, with 12 bases that match TRBD2. V was pared by 2 bases and J by 5 bases, with 15 bases of the junction left unmatched. The CDR3 totals 19 residues. CDR1 SGHTA and CDR2 FQGNSA come from the germline V gene. The CDR3 nucleotides are TGTGCCAGCAGCTTAAGGTGGTTCCCGACTAGCGGGAGTTTGGAGACCCAGTACTTC. It translates to CASSLRWFPTSGSLETQYF.

The chain has TRBV7-2 and TRBJ1-2, with 8 bases aligning to TRBD1. V lost 3 bases and J lost 3; bases outside the gene matches: 9. The CDR3 loop spans 16 amino acids. Germline V gene sequence: CDR1 SGHTA, CDR2 FQGNSA. The CDR3, as DNA: TGTGCCAGCAGCTTTAGGGAGGACAGGGAAGACTATGGCTACACCTTC. This gives the protein CASSFREDREDYGYTF.

CDR3 sequence: CASRAEATYEQYF. CDR3 DNA sequence: TGCGCCAGCAGGGCGGAAGCTACCTACGAGCAGTACTTC. The chain combines TRBV5-1 with TRBJ2-7, with unresolved D. V was pared by 5 bases and J by 2 bases, with 11 bases between. The CDR3 totals 13 residues. Germline V gene sequence: CDR1 SGHRS, CDR2 YFSETQ.

CDR3 nucleotides: TGTGCCAGCAGGGCTGACAGCCTCCTCTATGGCTACACCTTC. It codes for CASRADSLLYGYTF. This chain joins TRBV2 and TRBJ1-2, with D tentatively TRBD1 (5 bases). CDR3 length: 14 residues. Germline values: CDR1 SNHLY, CDR2 FYNNEI. The ends were cut back, 6 bases at V and 4 bases at J, with 15 bases in the middle.

J is TRBJ2-4 and V is TRBV2; 10 nucleotides align to TRBD1. J gave up 9 bases and V 5 bases, and 10 bases lay outside the gene matches. CDR3 length: 15 residues. Germline CDR1 and CDR2: SNHLY and FYNNEI. CDR3 in amino acids: CASSQTGGVMVIQYF. CDR3 in DNA: TGTGCCAGCAGTCAGACAGGGGGCGTGATGGTCATTCAGTACTTC.

The chain joins TRBV5-1 to TRBJ2-1; TRBD1 agrees at 7 bases. The CDR3 spans 17 residues. Germline CDR1 is SGHRS and CDR2 is YFSETQ. J gave up 2 bases and V 3 bases, and 11 bases lay outside the gene matches. The CDR3 reads CASSSSRGLSTYNEQFF. The CDR3 nucleotides are TGCGCCAGCAGCTCTTCAAGGGGGCTAAGCACCTACAATGAGCAGTTCTTC.

CDR3: CASSSPGNTDTQYF. CDR3 DNA sequence: TGCGCCAGCAGCTCCCCAGGGAACACAGATACGCAGTATTTT. The rearrangement uses TRBV5-1 and TRBJ2-3; D may be TRBD1 (5 bases). This CDR3 has 14 amino acids. Trimming shortened V by 3 bases and J by 2 bases, and 10 bases separated the two germline ends. Per the germline V gene, CDR1 is SGHRS and CDR2 is YFSETQ.

The V and J genes are TRBV7-9 and TRBJ2-5; TRBD2 matches at 7 bases. This CDR3 is built from 13 residues. V shed 4 bases, J shed 1 base, and the junction held 0 bases outside the gene matches. CDR1 is SEHNR, CDR2 FQNEAQ, per germline (reference sequence). The CDR3 nucleotides are TGTGCCAGCAGCTGGACTAGCCAAGAGACCCAGTACTTC. Residues: CASSWTSQETQYF.

This clone was detected a few times. The chain is built from TRBV19 and TRBJ1-1, with D possibly TRBD1 on 6 matching bases. The V end lost 5 bases, the J end lost 0 bases, and 13 bases lay between the germline ends. Per germline, CDR1 LNHDA and CDR2 SQIVND (reference sequence). CDR3 length equals 15 residues. CDR3 coding DNA: TGTGCCAGTAGTCTAAGACAGGACATGAACACTGAAGCTTTCTTT. Translation gives CASSLRQDMNTEAFF.

The genes are TRBV5-1 and TRBJ2-1; TRBD1 aligns across 8 bases. Germline V gene lookup returns CDR1 SGHRS and CDR2 YFSETQ. J was trimmed by 7 bases and V by 6 bases; bases with no gene match: 6. The CDR3 covers 13 residues. The CDR3 is CASTGQGRNEQFF. The CDR3 DNA is TGCGCCAGCACCGGACAGGGACGGAATGAGCAGTTCTTC.

The rearrangement links TRBV7-2 to TRBJ1-1; possible D gene TRBD1, 6 bases. The CDR3 extends over 13 amino acids. The germline gives CDR1 SGHTA, CDR2 FQGNSA. Deletions cut 2 bases from V and 9 bases from J, with 13 bases between. CDR3 sequence reads: CASSLRTDHKAFF. Here the CDR3 DNA reads TGTGCCAGCAGCTTACGGACAGACCATAAAGCTTTCTTT.

V and J are TRBV6-5 and TRBJ1-1; TRBD1 might be the D (6 bases). Trimming removed 3 bases at V and 1 base at J, with 9 bases between. The CDR3 is made up of 14 amino acids. CDR1 and CDR2 from the germline V gene are MNHEY and SVGAGI. The CDR3 here is CASSYRGGNTEAFF. CDR3 in DNA: TGTGCCAGCAGTTATAGGGGGGGGAACACTGAAGCTTTCTTT.

The chain links TRBV18 to TRBJ2-5; D not certain. The J call may be wrong; the DNA end is better matched by TRBJ2-7. The CDR3 sequence is 12 residues long. Germline CDR1 is KGHSH and CDR2 is LQKENI. The CDR3 protein is CASSPASYEQYF. DNA of the CDR3: TGTGCCAGCTCACCAGCGTCATACGAGCAGTACTTC.

The chain recombines TRBV5-4 with TRBJ2-2; 7 positions agree with TRBD2. CDR3 length: 14 residues. Germline V gene lookup returns CDR1 SGHNT and CDR2 YYREEE (reference sequence). Trimming cost V 2 bases and J 6 bases; bases outside gene matches: 4. CDR3 DNA: TGTGCCAGCAGCTTTAGGACTAGTCCCGGGGAGCTGTTTTTT. Translation: CASSFRTSPGELFF.

The sample holds one count of this clone. The V gene is TRBV12-5, the J gene TRBJ2-1, with D perhaps TRBD1 (5 bases). Germline CDR1 LGHNT, CDR2 FRNRAP. The CDR3 consists of 15 residues. Between the trimmed V and J ends, which lost 0 bases and 8 bases, there was a span of 14 bases. CDR3 DNA: TGTGCTAGTGGTTTGGTACGGGCAGGGTTCGATGAGCAGTTCTTC. It yields the protein CASGLVRAGFDEQFF.